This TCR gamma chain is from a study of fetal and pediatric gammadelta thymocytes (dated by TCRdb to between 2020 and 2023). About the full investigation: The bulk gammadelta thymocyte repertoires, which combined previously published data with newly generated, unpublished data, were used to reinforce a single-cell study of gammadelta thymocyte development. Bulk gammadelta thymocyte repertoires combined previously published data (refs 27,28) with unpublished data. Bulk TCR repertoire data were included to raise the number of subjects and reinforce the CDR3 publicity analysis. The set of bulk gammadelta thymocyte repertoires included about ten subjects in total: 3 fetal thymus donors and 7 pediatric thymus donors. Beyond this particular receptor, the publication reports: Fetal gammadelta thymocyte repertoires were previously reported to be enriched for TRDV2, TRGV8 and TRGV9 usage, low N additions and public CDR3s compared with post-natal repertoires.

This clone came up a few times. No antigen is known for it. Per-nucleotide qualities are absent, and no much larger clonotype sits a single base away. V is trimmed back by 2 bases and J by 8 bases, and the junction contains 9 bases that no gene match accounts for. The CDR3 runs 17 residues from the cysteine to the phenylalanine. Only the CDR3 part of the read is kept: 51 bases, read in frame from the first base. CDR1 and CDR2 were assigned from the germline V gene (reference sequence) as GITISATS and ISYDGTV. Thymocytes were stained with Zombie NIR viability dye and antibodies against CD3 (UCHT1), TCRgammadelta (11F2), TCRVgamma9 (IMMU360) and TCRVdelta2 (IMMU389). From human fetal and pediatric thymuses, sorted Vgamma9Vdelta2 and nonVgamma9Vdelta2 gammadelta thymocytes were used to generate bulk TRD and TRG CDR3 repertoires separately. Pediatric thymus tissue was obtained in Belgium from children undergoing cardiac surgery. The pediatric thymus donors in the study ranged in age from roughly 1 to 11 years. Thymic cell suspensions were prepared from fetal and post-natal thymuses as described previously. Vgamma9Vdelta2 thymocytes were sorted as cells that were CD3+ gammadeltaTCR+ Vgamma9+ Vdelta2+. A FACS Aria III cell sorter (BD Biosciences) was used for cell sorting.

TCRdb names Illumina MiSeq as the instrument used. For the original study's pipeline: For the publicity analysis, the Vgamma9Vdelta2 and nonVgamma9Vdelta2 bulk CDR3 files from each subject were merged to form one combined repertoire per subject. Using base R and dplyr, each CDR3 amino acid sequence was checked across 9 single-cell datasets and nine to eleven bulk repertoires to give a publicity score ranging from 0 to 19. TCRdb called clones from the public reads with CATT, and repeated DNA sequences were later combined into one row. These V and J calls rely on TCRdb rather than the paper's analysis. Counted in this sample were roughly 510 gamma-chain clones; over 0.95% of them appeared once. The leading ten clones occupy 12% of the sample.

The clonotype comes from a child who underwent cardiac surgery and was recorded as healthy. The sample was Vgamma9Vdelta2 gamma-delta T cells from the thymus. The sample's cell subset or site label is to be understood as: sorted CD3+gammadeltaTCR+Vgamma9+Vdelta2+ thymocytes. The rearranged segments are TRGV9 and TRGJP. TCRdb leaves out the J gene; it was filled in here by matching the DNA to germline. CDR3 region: CALWEDAGKLGKKIKVF. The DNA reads TGTGCCTTGTGGGAGGATGCAGGAAAGTTGGGCAAAAAAATCAAGGTATTT.